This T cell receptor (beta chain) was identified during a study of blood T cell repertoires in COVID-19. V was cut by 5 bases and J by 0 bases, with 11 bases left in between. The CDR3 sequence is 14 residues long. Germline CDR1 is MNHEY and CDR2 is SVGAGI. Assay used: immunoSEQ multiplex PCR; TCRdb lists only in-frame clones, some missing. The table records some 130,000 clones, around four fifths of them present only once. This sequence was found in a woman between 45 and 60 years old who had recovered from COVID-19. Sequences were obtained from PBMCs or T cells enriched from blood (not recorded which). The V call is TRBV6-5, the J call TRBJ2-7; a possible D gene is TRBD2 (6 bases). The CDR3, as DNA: TGTGCCAGCAGTCTCGGGGGTAGCTCCTACGAGCAGTACGTC. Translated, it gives CASSLGGSSYEQYV.